What follows describes a single TCR beta chain. The sample belongs to a study of blood T cell repertoires in COVID-19. Background on the study: PBMCs, B-cell-depleted T cells, or T cells were the source of the cDNA or gDNA that made up the material.

Assay: immunoSEQ multiplex PCR; the TCRdb copy retains only in-frame clones and omits some. The sample includes under 20,000 clones, 70% to 90% seen only once; the top ten take about 8%. The CDR3 runs 14 residues. Per germline, CDR1 SGHRS and CDR2 YFSETQ. The ends were cut back, 4 bases at V and 4 bases at J, with 15 bases in the middle. Sequenced material: peripheral blood. The chain uses TRBV5-1 and TRBJ2-7; D is perhaps TRBD2 (6 bases). The TCR was taken from a human donor with active COVID-19. The donor label of this sample is uncertain. The CDR3 sequence: CASSPGSAGYEQYF. The CDR3 DNA follows: TGCGCCAGCAGCCCCGGCTCGGCGGGGTACGAGCAGTACTTC.